These 26 T cell receptor beta chains share one sample of origin, sequenced in a study of T cell responses to AZD1222 COVID-19 vaccine. TCRdb keeps only in-frame clones here, not all; method: immunoSEQ multiplex PCR. Here the sample spans approximately 140,000 clones, approximately 94% being singletons. The specimen was peripheral blood, collected on day 0 of AZD1222 vaccination. Source of these receptors: an adult in good health.

The J gene is TRBJ1-1, the V gene TRBV18; D is perhaps TRBD1 (5 bases). Germline V gene sequence: CDR1 KGHSH, CDR2 LQKENI. Trimming left V 0 bases short and J 0 bases short, with 8 bases between. The CDR3 sequence is 15 residues long. This CDR3 is CASSPPTRVNTEAFF. The CDR3 region has the DNA TGTGCCAGCTCACCACCGACCAGGGTGAACACTGAAGCTTTCTTT. The whole variable domain, filled in from reference TRBV18 and TRBJ1-1, reads NAGVMQNPRHLVRRRGQEARLRCSPMKGHSHVYWYRQLPEEGLKFMVYLQKENIIDESGMPKERFSAEFPKEGPSILRIQQVVRGDSAAYFCASSPPTRVNTEAFFGQGTRLTVV.

The chain has TRBV5-1 and TRBJ2-5, with 9 bases matching TRBD1. Germline V gene sequence: CDR1 SGHRS, CDR2 YFSETQ. V lost 4 bases, J lost 0 bases, and 4 bases stayed unmatched. The CDR3 length is 15 residues. This CDR3 is CASSRTGADQETQYF. CDR3 in DNA: TGCGCCAGCAGCAGGACAGGGGCCGACCAAGAGACCCAGTACTTC.

The chain has TRBV5-1 and TRBJ1-2, with D possibly being TRBD1 (5 bases). The CDR3 is 13 amino acids. Trimming shortened V by 3 bases and J by 3 bases, and 9 bases separated the two germline ends. CDR1 and CDR2 from the germline V gene are SGHRS and YFSETQ. The CDR3 loop is CASSYDRYYGYTF. CDR3 nucleotides: TGCGCCAGCAGCTATGACAGATACTATGGCTACACCTTC.

The rearrangement joins TRBV5-4 to TRBJ2-2; TRBD1 matches 8 bases. The length of the CDR3 is 15 residues. Germline V lookup: CDR1 SGHNT, CDR2 YYREEE (reference sequence). The V gene end was trimmed by 4 bases and the J gene end by 0 bases; junction bases not matched to a gene: 2. The CDR3 DNA reads TGTGCCAGCAGCGGGGGACAGGCGAACACCGGGGAGCTGTTTTTT. Protein: CASSGGQANTGELFF.

V gene TRBV7-9 combines with J gene TRBJ1-5, with TRBD1 as a possible D gene (5 bases). CDR3 length: 15 amino acids. V was cut by 5 bases and J by 7 bases, with 18 bases left in between. The germline CDR1 and CDR2 sequences are SEHNR and FQNEAQ (reference sequence). In DNA form, the CDR3 reads TGTGCCAGCAGCCGCGAAGGGTACCAGGGACAGCCCCAGCATTTT. Protein sequence: CASSREGYQGQPQHF.

The chain is built from TRBV15 and TRBJ2-1; TRBD2 aligns across 13 bases. V lost 1 base to trimming and J lost 6 bases; unmatched junction nucleotides: 3. CDR3 length equals 16 residues. Per germline, CDR1 LNHNV and CDR2 YYDKDF (reference sequence). CDR3 sequence: CATSRARLAGGNEQFF. In DNA form, the CDR3 reads TGTGCCACCAGCAGAGCTCGACTAGCGGGAGGCAATGAGCAGTTCTTC.

The chain carries TRBV19 and TRBJ1-4; TRBD1 matches 9 bases. V lost 8 bases, J lost 4 bases, and 2 bases stayed unmatched. Germline V gene sequence: CDR1 LNHDA, CDR2 SQIVND (reference sequence). This CDR3 has 13 residues. Here the CDR3 DNA reads TGTGCCAGTTCGGACAGGGGTAATGAAAAACTGTTTTTT. Residues: CASSDRGNEKLFF.

This chain connects TRBV9 to TRBJ2-4; perhaps TRBD2 as D (6 bases). This CDR3 is built from 12 residues. V was shortened by 10 bases and J by 5 bases, with 13 bases between the two germline ends. CDR1 is SGDLS, CDR2 YYNGEE, per germline. CDR3 loop: CASGGDENIQYF. The CDR3, as DNA: TGTGCCTCCGGCGGGGACGAAAACATTCAGTACTTC.

This chain connects TRBV3-1 (or the pseudogene TRBV3-2) to TRBJ1-1; 8 bases are shared with TRBD1. Germline CDR1 LGHDT, CDR2 YNNKEL (reference sequence). The CDR3 runs 14 residues. The V and J ends lost 3 bases and 3 bases, in that order; junction bases with no gene match: 3. For the CDR3, the DNA is TGTGCCAGCAGCCACAGGGGGCAATACACTGAAGCTTTCTTT. This translates into CASSHRGQYTEAFF.

The rearrangement links TRBV5-6 to TRBJ1-5; D not resolved. The CDR3 is 14 amino acids. V was cut by 2 bases and J by 5 bases, with 11 bases left in between. The germline gives CDR1 SGHDT, CDR2 YYEEEE. In DNA form, the CDR3 reads TGTGCCAGCAGCTTAACATCGGCCCATCAGCCCCAGCATTTT. Encoded protein: CASSLTSAHQPQHF.

This chain joins TRBV6-1 and TRBJ1-6, with D perhaps matching TRBD1 (5 bases). V was clipped by 2 bases and J by 7 bases, with 9 bases between them. CDR3 length: 14 amino acids. Germline V gene data show CDR1 as MNHNS and CDR2 as SASEGT. CDR3 DNA sequence: TGTGCCAGCAGTGAACTGCGGGGCAATTCACCCCTCCACTTT. Its translation is CASSELRGNSPLHF.

This clone was observed a handful of times. The chain employs TRBV5-6 and TRBJ2-1; D unclear. Germline V gives CDR1 SGHDT, CDR2 YYEEEE. CDR3 length: 14 amino acids. With 3 bases removed from V and 9 bases from J, the gap between germline ends came to 16 bases. Here the CDR3 DNA reads TGTGCCAGCAGCTCTATGTGGGTGGGAAGTGAGCAGTTCTTC. Its translation: CASSSMWVGSEQFF.

The J gene is TRBJ2-7, the V gene TRBV6-5, with 9 bases identical to TRBD1. The CDR3 runs to 15 residues. Germline trimming cut 6 bases from V and 4 bases from J; bases unmatched to any gene: 10. Germline lookup yields CDR1 MNHEY and CDR2 SVGAGI. CDR3: CASSPGQGTGYEQYV. CDR3 sequence (DNA): TGTGCCAGCAGCCCCGGACAGGGGACAGGTTACGAGCAGTACGTC.

This sequence joins TRBV28 and TRBJ1-5; the D is unclear. Germline assignment: CDR1 MDHEN and CDR2 SYDVKM. This CDR3 region has 17 residues. V was shortened by 5 bases and J by 4 bases, with 21 bases between the two germline ends. This CDR3 reads CASSQPGGSDFNQPQHF. As DNA, the CDR3 is TGTGCCAGCAGTCAACCTGGAGGCAGCGACTTTAATCAGCCCCAGCATTTT.

The chain links TRBV6-5 to TRBJ2-1; maybe TRBD1 (5 bases). This CDR3 is 16 amino acids long. V was trimmed by 4 bases and J by 3 bases, leaving 16 bases between them. Germline CDR1 reads MNHEY; CDR2 reads SVGAGI. The CDR3 DNA is TGTGCCAGCAGTTCCCCGGCTCAGGGATACTACAATGAGCAGTTCTTC. It encodes CASSSPAQGYYNEQFF.

The V gene is TRBV5-5, the J gene TRBJ2-7; tentatively, D is TRBD1 or TRBD2 (7 bases each). Looked up from germline, CDR1 is SGHKS and CDR2 is YYEKEE (reference sequence). Trimming removed 6 bases at V and 7 bases at J, with 23 bases between. This CDR3 region has 15 residues. Here the CDR3 DNA reads TGTGCCAGCAACGCGGGGGAAGGGGGCTTGAGAGAGCAGTACGTC. Amino acid sequence: CASNAGEGGLREQYV.

This rearrangement joins TRBV5-8 to TRBJ2-3; the match to TRBD1 covers 7 bases. Germline V lookup: CDR1 SGHTS, CDR2 YDEGEE. The CDR3 extends over 11 amino acids. Trimming cost V 4 bases and J 10 bases; bases outside gene matches: 3. The CDR3 bases are TGTGCCAGCAGCATACAGGGGCCGCAGTATTTT. As protein: CASSIQGPQYF.

The chain couples TRBV12-3 or TRBV12-4 to TRBJ1-2, with TRBD1 as a possible D gene (5 bases). The CDR3 is made up of 13 amino acids. V lost 2 bases and J 5 bases, leaving 9 bases between the germline ends. The CDR3 spells CASSLQGSYGYTF. CDR3 nucleotide sequence: TGTGCCAGCAGTTTACAGGGAAGTTATGGCTACACCTTC.

The genes are TRBV19 and TRBJ2-1, with 15 bases fitting TRBD2. Germline loops: CDR1 LNHDA, CDR2 SQIVND (reference sequence). The ends lost 10 bases at V and 10 bases at J; junction bases unmatched: 8. This CDR3 contains 14 residues. The CDR3 reads CAIRTSGRAQEQFF. CDR3 nucleotides: TGTGCCATACGGACTAGCGGGAGGGCACAGGAGCAGTTCTTC.

The chain is built from TRBV3-1 (or the pseudogene TRBV3-2) and TRBJ1-1; no clear D gene. Trimming cost V 3 bases and J 7 bases, with 12 bases left between them. Germline V gene data show CDR1 as LGHDT and CDR2 as YNNKEL (reference sequence). The CDR3 has 13 amino acids. The DNA for the CDR3 is TGTGCCAGCAGCCAGGTAACAGTTCTTGAAGCTTTCTTT. This codes for CASSQVTVLEAFF.

The CDR3 protein is CASSRQYQETQYF. For the CDR3, the DNA is TGTGCCAGCTCACGACAGTACCAAGAGACCCAGTACTTC. This chain joins TRBV18 and TRBJ2-5, with D maybe TRBD1 (5 bases). CDR3 length equals 13 residues. V gave up 4 bases and J gave up 0 bases, with 6 bases separating them. Germline V gene sequence: CDR1 KGHSH, CDR2 LQKENI.

This rearrangement joins TRBV4-1 to TRBJ1-4; 8 positions match TRBD1. Trimming cost V 2 bases and J 6 bases; bases outside gene matches: 5. The CDR3 runs 15 residues. Germline V gene data show CDR1 as MGHRA and CDR2 as YSYEKL. The CDR3 region has the DNA TGCGCCAGCAGCCAACACCAGGGGGCAGATGAAAAACTGTTTTTT. This encodes CASSQHQGADEKLFF.

This sequence joins TRBV5-4 and TRBJ2-1; TRBD2 matches at 10 bases. With V trimmed by 4 bases and J by 9 bases, 10 bases remained unmatched. The CDR3 consists of 15 residues. Germline CDR1 and CDR2: SGHNT and YYREEE (reference sequence). CDR3 protein: CASSPEASGRGEQFF. Written as DNA, the CDR3 is TGTGCCAGCAGCCCCGAGGCTAGCGGGAGAGGTGAGCAGTTCTTC.

The rearrangement uses TRBV6-5 and TRBJ1-1, with D possibly matching TRBD1 (5 bases). The CDR3 contains 14 residues. The V gene lost 6 bases and the J gene lost 0 bases, with 11 bases spanning the gap. In germline, CDR1 is MNHEY, CDR2 SVGAGI. This CDR3 is CASSSGTVNTEAFF. As DNA, the CDR3 is TGTGCCAGCAGCTCCGGGACGGTGAACACTGAAGCTTTCTTT.

The chain is built from TRBV6-1 and TRBJ1-6; the D is unclear. Trimming shortened V by 3 bases and J by 10 bases, and 10 bases separated the two germline ends. The CDR3 spans 13 residues. CDR1 and CDR2 (germline): MNHNS, SASEGT. CDR3 bases: TGTGCCAGCAGTGATATCCTGGGGTCACCCCTCCACTTT. Amino acid sequence: CASSDILGSPLHF.

The chain has TRBV7-9 and TRBJ2-7; D is ambiguous. The V gene lost 5 bases and the J gene lost 3 bases, with 11 bases spanning the gap. Germline V lookup: CDR1 SEHNR, CDR2 FQNEAQ (reference sequence). This CDR3 spans 13 amino acids. CDR3 sequence reads: CASSQHGYYEQYV. The DNA for the CDR3 is TGTGCCAGCAGCCAACATGGTTACTACGAGCAGTACGTC.